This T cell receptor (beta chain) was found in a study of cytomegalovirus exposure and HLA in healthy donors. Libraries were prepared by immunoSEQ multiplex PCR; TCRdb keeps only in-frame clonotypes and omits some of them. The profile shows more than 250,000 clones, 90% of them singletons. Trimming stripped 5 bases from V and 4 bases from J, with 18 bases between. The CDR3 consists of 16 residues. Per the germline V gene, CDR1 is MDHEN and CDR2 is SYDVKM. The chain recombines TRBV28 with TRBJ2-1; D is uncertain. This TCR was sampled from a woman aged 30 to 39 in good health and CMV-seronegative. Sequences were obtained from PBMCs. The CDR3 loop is CASSPTDSGTYNEQFF. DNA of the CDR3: TGTGCCAGCAGTCCCACCGACTCGGGCACATACAATGAGCAGTTCTTC.